This T cell receptor (beta chain) appears in the sequencing data of a study of spatial heterogeneity in lung cancer. Study-wide findings and caveats: Counts of expanded alpha and beta TCRs within tumors tracked the tumor nonsynonymous mutation count. Expanded TCRs that were ubiquitous or regional had counts tracking ubiquitous and regional nonsynonymous mutations, respectively.

Time point meaning: sample taken at primary tumor resection. In each case, whole RNA from tumor, nontumor lung or frozen PBMC was sequenced unsorted. This CDR3 has 16 amino acids. The germline gives CDR1 MNHNS, CDR2 SASEGT. Germline trimming cut 3 bases from V and 5 bases from J; bases unmatched to any gene: 10. Each CDR3 protein gets one entry after TCRdb re-called the 5' RACE reads with MiXCR. The sample consists of over 90 distinct CDR3 sequences, around 23% of them appearing once. A few counts support this clonotype. The antigen is unknown. A library made for alpha chains picked up this beta chain off target, so its size means little.

The sequence was collected from a male donor with early-stage non-small cell lung cancer. The V call is TRBV6-1, the J call TRBJ2-1, with 7 bases aligning to TRBD2. This specimen was lung tumor tissue, taken at surgery. As DNA, the CDR3 is TGTGCCAGCAGTGAGCAGGCAGGGAGGGGAGACAATGAGCAGTTCTTC. Its protein is CASSEQAGRGDNEQFF.